This passage covers 28 T cell receptor beta chains from one sample sequenced in a study of T cells after somatic rescue of genetic block. Clones were sequenced by immunoSEQ multiplex PCR, and TCRdb holds only the in-frame ones, with some missing. The table lists 85,000 to 90,000 clones, 75% to 90% of them singletons. The source material was peripheral blood mononuclear cells (PBMCs). The receptors originated from a woman under 30.

This chain links TRBV11-2 with TRBJ2-1; 10 bases are a match to TRBD2. V lost 6 bases, J lost 4 bases, and 6 bases stayed unmatched. The CDR3 sequence is 15 residues long. The germline V gene encodes CDR1 SGHAT and CDR2 FQNNGV. The CDR3 nucleotides read TGTGCCAGCAGAGCAAGCGGGAGGGGGTACAATGAGCAGTTCTTC. Protein sequence: CASRASGRGYNEQFF.

The J gene is TRBJ1-1, the V gene TRBV20-1; D is undetermined. Trimming stripped 6 bases from V and 2 bases from J, with 7 bases between. There are 11 residues in the CDR3. Germline CDR1 DFQATT, CDR2 SNEGSKA (reference sequence). This chain's CDR3 is CSAHDNTEAFF. CDR3 DNA: TGCAGTGCACATGATAACACTGAAGCTTTCTTT.

The J gene is TRBJ2-1, the V gene TRBV28, with a weak D call TRBD2 (6 bases). This CDR3 spans 17 amino acids. The V end lost 5 bases, the J end lost 5 bases, and 22 bases lay between the germline ends. Germline V gene sequence: CDR1 MDHEN, CDR2 SYDVKM. CDR3 amino acids: CASSIGLWREEHNEQFF. CDR3 sequence (DNA): TGTGCCAGCAGTATAGGGTTATGGAGGGAGGAACACAATGAGCAGTTCTTC.

This sequence joins TRBV18 and TRBJ1-5, with TRBD1 as a possible D gene (5 bases). Trimming left V 2 bases short and J 1 base short, with 12 bases between. Germline loops: CDR1 KGHSH, CDR2 LQKENI. This CDR3 is built from 16 residues. CDR3 in amino acids: CASSPTTRGSNQPQHF. In DNA, the CDR3 is TGTGCCAGCTCACCAACCACCCGGGGGAGCAATCAGCCCCAGCATTTT.

V usage is TRBV5-6 and J usage is TRBJ2-2; 10 nucleotides match TRBD2. CDR1 SGHDT and CDR2 YYEEEE come from the germline V gene. The CDR3 runs 18 residues. J lost 5 bases, V lost 3 bases, and 13 bases had no gene match. CDR3 coding DNA: TGTGCCAGCAGCTCGTACTTAAAACTAGCGGGACCTACCGGGGAGCTGTTTTTT. Translated: CASSSYLKLAGPTGELFF.

The rearrangement uses TRBV27 and TRBJ2-1, with unresolved D. The CDR3 has 15 amino acids. Germline assignment: CDR1 MNHEY and CDR2 SMNVEV (reference sequence). Trimming removed 8 bases from V and 7 bases from J, with 21 bases in between. The CDR3: CASYYGPSGVNEQFF. The CDR3 region has the DNA TGTGCCAGCTATTACGGCCCCTCGGGTGTTAATGAGCAGTTCTTC.

A few counts support this clone. The chain links TRBV4-2 to TRBJ2-7; D gene ambiguous. The V end lost 5 bases, the J end lost 1 base, and 15 bases lay between the germline ends. Looked up from germline, CDR1 is LGHNA and CDR2 is YNFKEQ. The CDR3 has 15 residues. CDR3 region: CASSSPASTSYEQYF. Here the CDR3 DNA reads TGTGCCAGCAGCTCACCGGCCTCGACTTCCTACGAGCAGTACTTC.

The chain employs TRBV7-9 and TRBJ2-1, with 8 bases that match TRBD2. J was trimmed by 6 bases and V by 1 base; bases with no gene match: 14. The CDR3 length is 18 residues. Germline loops: CDR1 SEHNR, CDR2 FQNEAQ (reference sequence). In DNA form, the CDR3 reads TGTGCCAGCAGCTTAGTTTTGGCTAGCGGGCTGCGGAGCAATGAGCAGTTCTTC. Translation gives CASSLVLASGLRSNEQFF.

The chain links TRBV5-1 to TRBJ2-7; D unclear. Per the germline V gene, CDR1 is SGHRS and CDR2 is YFSETQ. Trimming took 4 bases from V and 5 from J, leaving 7 bases between them. The CDR3 covers 11 residues. The CDR3 nucleotides read TGCGCCAGCAGCGAACGAGACGAGCAGTACTTC. It translates to CASSERDEQYF.

The chain recombines TRBV29-1 with TRBJ2-2; D may be TRBD2 (5 bases). The CDR3 is 13 amino acids. V lost 4 bases and J 1 base, leaving 7 bases between the germline ends. Per germline, CDR1 SQVTM and CDR2 ANQGSEA. The CDR3 spells CSVGRENTGELFF. DNA for the CDR3: TGCAGCGTTGGACGGGAGAACACCGGGGAGCTGTTTTTT.

J is TRBJ2-4 and V is TRBV18; perhaps TRBD2 as D (5 bases). The CDR3 is 14 residues long. Germline V CDR1 and CDR2: KGHSH, LQKENI. Trimming cost V 2 bases and J 8 bases, with 13 bases left between them. CDR3 nucleotide sequence: TGTGCCAGCTCACCAAGCCAAACGGAGGACATTCAGTACTTC. It specifies CASSPSQTEDIQYF.

The chain joins TRBV28 to TRBJ2-7; D perhaps matches TRBD1 (6 bases). The CDR3 has 14 amino acids. The germline CDR1 and CDR2 sequences are MDHEN and SYDVKM. V lost 5 bases, J lost 4 bases, and 15 bases lay in between. CDR3 coding DNA: TGTGCCAGCAGTCCCTTTAGGGGGTGGTACGAGCAGTACTTC. Protein: CASSPFRGWYEQYF.

The chain employs TRBV7-6 and TRBJ2-1, with a weak D call TRBD2 (5 bases). This CDR3 has 15 amino acids. Deletions cut 5 bases from V and 1 base from J, with 12 bases between. The germline V gene has CDR1 SGHVS and CDR2 FNYEAQ. The chain's CDR3 is CASSPRERSYNEQFF. CDR3 in DNA: TGTGCCAGCAGCCCGCGTGAGCGGTCCTACAATGAGCAGTTCTTC.

This clone appeared a single time. The chain combines TRBV30 with TRBJ2-2; D possibly matches TRBD1 or TRBD2 (5 bases each). V shed 2 bases and J shed 4 bases, with 8 bases lying between them. The CDR3 consists of 13 residues. The germline gives CDR1 GTSNPN, CDR2 SVGIG (reference sequence). For the CDR3, the DNA is TGTGCCTGGAGTTCGGGACGCACCGGGGAGCTGTTTTTT. It codes for CAWSSGRTGELFF.

This chain joins TRBV7-2 and TRBJ2-1; D may be TRBD2 (7 bases). The CDR3 is made up of 18 amino acids. V was cut by 3 bases and J by 0 bases, with 18 bases left in between. Germline values: CDR1 SGHTA, CDR2 FQGNSA. CDR3 nucleotide sequence: TGTGCCAGCAGCTTGGTTCGAGGGGGAGGGAGCTCCTACAATGAGCAGTTCTTC. As protein: CASSLVRGGGSSYNEQFF. Looking up the rest from reference TRBV7-2 and TRBJ2-1 gives the full variable domain: GAGVSQSPSNKVTEKGKDVELRCDPISGHTALYWYRQSLGQGLEFLIYFQGNSAPDKSGLPSDRFSAERTGGSVSTLTIQRTQQEDSAVYLCASSLVRGGGSSYNEQFFGPGTRLTVL.

The chain's CDR3 is CASLRQGVSEAFF. DNA for the CDR3: TGTGCCAGCCTAAGACAGGGTGTGAGTGAAGCTTTCTTT. V usage is TRBV5-4 and J usage is TRBJ1-1; 7 bases align to TRBD1. V gave up 7 bases and J gave up 7 bases; unmatched junction bases: 10. Germline lookup yields CDR1 SGHNT and CDR2 YYREEE (reference sequence). The length of the CDR3 is 13 residues.

This clone was picked up a small number of times. The rearrangement uses TRBV29-1 and TRBJ2-1; D possibly corresponds to TRBD2 (5 bases). V gave up 8 bases and J gave up 0 bases, with 14 bases separating them. Germline V CDR1 and CDR2: SQVTM, ANQGSEA. CDR3 length: 14 residues. CDR3 region: CSLQAGSSYNEQFF. The CDR3 DNA follows: TGCAGCCTGCAGGCGGGCAGCTCCTACAATGAGCAGTTCTTC.

A remark on this clone: Compared with germline, one end of the junction differs, possibly owing to a read error. This chain connects TRBV7-8 to TRBJ2-7, with no clear D. Germline V lookup: CDR1 SGHVS, CDR2 FQNEAQ. This CDR3 has 12 amino acids. As DNA, the CDR3 is TGTGCCAGCAGCTCCTATATCGGGTCTAAGGACTTC. It codes for CASSSYIGSKDF.

V gene TRBV28 combines with J gene TRBJ2-7, with a weak D call TRBD2 (6 bases). Germline lookup yields CDR1 MDHEN and CDR2 SYDVKM. V lost 6 bases, J lost 6 bases, and 24 bases lay in between. The CDR3 is made up of 16 amino acids. The CDR3 nucleotides read TGTGCCAGCAGACCCAGGGTGTCGGGCGGGATCAGCGAGCAGTACTTC. It encodes CASRPRVSGGISEQYF.

V usage is TRBV6-1 and J usage is TRBJ1-4, with D uncertain. Trimming removed 3 bases from V and 8 bases from J, with 16 bases in between. This CDR3 has 15 residues. Germline V gene sequence: CDR1 MNHNS, CDR2 SASEGT. CDR3 region: CASSDPGMVVEKLFF. CDR3 coding DNA: TGTGCCAGCAGTGACCCGGGGATGGTAGTGGAAAAACTGTTTTTT.

The rearrangement joins TRBV29-1 to TRBJ2-7; the match to TRBD1 covers 7 bases. The germline gives CDR1 SQVTM, CDR2 ANQGSEA. V was clipped by 7 bases and J by 3 bases; unmatched bases: 6. This CDR3 spans 12 amino acids. The CDR3 DNA is TGCAGCGGACAGGGTTGGAGCTACGAGCAGTACTTC. It yields the protein CSGQGWSYEQYF.

This chain links TRBV7-6 with TRBJ2-3; perhaps TRBD2 as D (6 bases). Germline V gene sequence: CDR1 SGHVS, CDR2 FNYEAQ. The ends were cut back, 4 bases at V and 9 bases at J, with 11 bases in the middle. The CDR3 totals 12 residues. The CDR3 here is CASSSSGGTQYF. The CDR3 coding sequence is TGTGCCAGCAGCTCATCCGGGGGAACGCAGTATTTT.

This chain links TRBV29-1 with TRBJ2-1, with D uncertain. The CDR3 is 16 residues long. V shed 4 bases and J shed 0 bases, with 16 bases lying between them. From germline, CDR1 is SQVTM and CDR2 ANQGSEA. The CDR3 DNA sequence: TGCAGCGTTGGTGGCCGGTTGGAAAGCTCCTACAATGAGCAGTTCTTC. Amino acids: CSVGGRLESSYNEQFF.

This rearrangement joins TRBV10-2 to TRBJ1-5; 8 bases match TRBD1. CDR3 length: 17 amino acids. Trimming removed 4 bases from V and 3 bases from J; junction bases left unmatched: 11. CDR1 and CDR2 (germline): WSHSY, SAAADI. The CDR3 sequence: CASSGDRPRINNQPQHF. The DNA for the CDR3 is TGCGCCAGCAGTGGGGACAGGCCGCGGATTAACAATCAGCCCCAGCATTTT.

The J gene is TRBJ2-1, the V gene TRBV27; TRBD2 matches at 8 bases. Unmatched junction bases numbered 11, after V lost 7 bases and J lost 3 bases. The CDR3 is 16 amino acids. The germline V gene has CDR1 MNHEY and CDR2 SMNVEV (reference sequence). CDR3 nucleotide sequence: TGTGCCAGCAAGACTAGCGAGGGGGTCGGCTACAATGAGCAGTTCTTC. Translation: CASKTSEGVGYNEQFF.

V is TRBV4-2 and J is TRBJ2-7; 10 nucleotides align to TRBD2. CDR1 is LGHNA, CDR2 YNFKEQ, per germline. Unmatched junction bases numbered 0, after V lost 1 base and J lost 3 bases. The CDR3 runs to 14 residues. The CDR3 bases are TGTGCCAGCAGCCAAGGGACTAGCGGCTACGAGCAGTACTTC. Residues: CASSQGTSGYEQYF.

The chain carries TRBV7-8 and TRBJ1-2, with D perhaps matching TRBD1 (6 bases). The CDR3 is 14 residues long. CDR1 and CDR2 (germline): SGHVS, FQNEAQ. Deletions cut 5 bases from V and 4 bases from J, with 14 bases between. CDR3 loop: CASSQTADSYGYTF. The DNA for the CDR3 is TGTGCCAGCAGCCAGACCGCGGACAGCTATGGCTACACCTTC.

The V and J genes are TRBV27 and TRBJ1-1; tentative D call: TRBD1 (6 bases). Germline V gene data show CDR1 as MNHEY and CDR2 as SMNVEV (reference sequence). V lost 5 bases to trimming and J lost 4 bases, with 8 bases between them. The CDR3 sequence is 12 residues long. CDR3 amino acids: CASSQGSTEAFF. In DNA form, the CDR3 reads TGTGCCAGCAGTCAGGGGAGCACTGAAGCTTTCTTT.